This entry lists 19 T cell receptor beta chains sequenced from one sample in a study of blood T cell repertoires in COVID-19. TCRdb's table, derived via immunoSEQ multiplex PCR, lists solely in-frame clones and lacks some. Here the sample spans about 220,000 clones, 80% to 90% being singletons. The sample consisted of peripheral blood. Receptors were obtained from a woman between 55 and 75 years old who had recovered from COVID-19.

The chain has TRBV5-1 and TRBJ2-5, with D possibly TRBD1 on 5 matching bases. This CDR3 comprises 15 residues. V lost 0 bases to trimming and J lost 5 bases, with 14 bases between them. Germline CDR1 reads SGHRS; CDR2 reads YFSETQ. As DNA, the CDR3 is TGCGCCAGCAGCTTGGCCAGGGCAGGGCCGGAGACCCAGTACTTC. This gives the protein CASSLARAGPETQYF. The complete variable domain, with remaining parts taken from reference TRBV5-1 and TRBJ2-5, reads KAGVTQTPRYLIKTRGQQVTLSCSPISGHRSVSWYQQTPGQGLQFLFEYFSETQRNKGNFPGRFSGRQFSNSRSEMNVSTLELGDSALYLCASSLARAGPETQYFGPGTRLLVL.

The V and J genes are TRBV27 and TRBJ2-7; D gene unclear. CDR1 and CDR2 from the germline V gene are MNHEY and SMNVEV (reference sequence). V dropped 3 bases and J dropped 5 bases, with 23 bases sitting between them. The CDR3 loop spans 17 amino acids. In nucleotides, the CDR3 is TGTGCCAGCAGTTTCAACCGCATCACTCTTCAAGGAGACGAGCAGTACTTC. This codes for CASSFNRITLQGDEQYF.

This clone was seen a single time. The chain joins TRBV9 to TRBJ1-2; D possibly corresponds to TRBD1 (6 bases). V lost 0 bases and J 7 bases, leaving 16 bases between the germline ends. Per germline, CDR1 SGDLS and CDR2 YYNGEE. The CDR3 is 15 residues long. The chain's CDR3 is CASSVVSGAFGGYTF. The DNA for the CDR3 is TGTGCCAGCAGCGTAGTGTCAGGGGCTTTCGGTGGCTACACCTTC. Full variable domain (remainder filled in from reference TRBV9 and TRBJ1-2): DSGVTQTPKHLITATGQRVTLRCSPRSGDLSVYWYQQSLDQGLQFLIQYYNGEERAKGNILERFSAQQFPDLHSELNLSSLELGDSALYFCASSVVSGAFGGYTFGSGTRLTVV.

The V call is TRBV4-1, the J call TRBJ1-5; D perhaps matches TRBD1 (5 bases). The germline V gene encodes CDR1 MGHRA and CDR2 YSYEKL. The CDR3 is 18 residues long. The V end lost 4 bases, the J end lost 0 bases, and 19 bases lay between the germline ends. The CDR3 DNA reads TGCGCCAGCAGCCGAGTCGGCACAGGTCATCTTAGCAATCAGCCCCAGCATTTT. Residues: CASSRVGTGHLSNQPQHF.

V and J are TRBV2 and TRBJ2-5, with D possibly matching TRBD2 (6 bases). V lost 0 bases, J lost 3 bases, and 11 bases lay in between. Germline V gene data show CDR1 as SNHLY and CDR2 as FYNNEI. This CDR3 is built from 15 residues. CDR3 nucleotides: TGTGCCAGCAGTGAAGCTGCGGGGATAGAAGAGACCCAGTACTTC. Protein: CASSEAAGIEETQYF. Drawing the rest from reference TRBV2 and TRBJ2-5, the complete variable domain is EPEVTQTPSHQVTQMGQEVILRCVPISNHLYFYWYRQILGQKVEFLVSFYNNEISEKSEIFDDQFSVERPDGSNFTLKIRSTKLEDSAMYFCASSEAAGIEETQYFGPGTRLLVL.

The chain joins TRBV7-2 to TRBJ2-7; TRBD1 matches 7 bases. The germline V gene has CDR1 SGHTA and CDR2 FQGNSA. The trim removed 5 bases at V and 3 bases at J, leaving 4 bases unmatched. This CDR3 spans 13 amino acids. CDR3 sequence (DNA): TGTGCCAGCAGCACGGACAGGAACTACGAGCAGTACTTC. Translated: CASSTDRNYEQYF. The whole variable domain, filled in from reference TRBV7-2 and TRBJ2-7, reads GAGVSQSPSNKVTEKGKDVELRCDPISGHTALYWYRQSLGQGLEFLIYFQGNSAPDKSGLPSDRFSAERTGGSVSTLTIQRTQQEDSAVYLCASSTDRNYEQYFGPGTRLTVT.

The rearrangement uses TRBV11-3 and TRBJ1-2, with 7 bases lining up with TRBD1. In germline, CDR1 is SGHNT, CDR2 YENEEA. CDR3 size: 12 residues. J lost 5 bases, V lost 5 bases, and 2 bases had no gene match. The CDR3 here is CASSLQGYGYTF. CDR3 coding DNA: TGTGCCAGCAGCCTACAGGGGTATGGCTACACCTTC.

J is TRBJ1-6 and V is TRBV30, with D perhaps matching TRBD1 (5 bases). Looked up from germline, CDR1 is GTSNPN and CDR2 is SVGIG (reference sequence). CDR3 length: 14 amino acids. The V end was cut by 0 bases, the J end by 7 bases, with 10 bases between. The CDR3 spells CAWSVTRANSPLHF. CDR3 nucleotides: TGTGCCTGGAGTGTAACCAGGGCCAATTCACCCCTCCACTTT.

The chain has TRBV5-1 and TRBJ1-1; D is perhaps TRBD1 (5 bases). This CDR3 has 14 amino acids. The germline V gene encodes CDR1 SGHRS and CDR2 YFSETQ. V dropped 7 bases and J dropped 5 bases, with 18 bases sitting between them. Here the CDR3 DNA reads TGCGCCAGCGAACCGGGCCGTGGGGGGACTGAAGCTTTCTTT. It codes for CASEPGRGGTEAFF.

This chain connects TRBV5-1 to TRBJ2-1; 7 nucleotides agree with TRBD1. The CDR3 is made up of 14 amino acids. Germline values: CDR1 SGHRS, CDR2 YFSETQ. The ends lost 1 base at V and 4 bases at J; junction bases unmatched: 2. CDR3 coding DNA: TGCGCCAGCAGCTTGATGGGACAGTACAATGAGCAGTTCTTC. This encodes CASSLMGQYNEQFF.

The V call is TRBV5-1, the J call TRBJ1-1; D is possibly TRBD1 (5 bases). The germline V gene encodes CDR1 SGHRS and CDR2 YFSETQ. The germline V and J ends were trimmed by 4 bases and 1 base, with 11 bases remaining between them. The CDR3 totals 14 residues. In DNA, the CDR3 is TGCGCCAGCAGCATTGTCGACAGGAACACTGAAGCTTTCTTT. Translation gives CASSIVDRNTEAFF.

This sequence joins TRBV6-5 and TRBJ1-2; possibly TRBD1 for D (5 bases). Germline V gives CDR1 MNHEY, CDR2 SVGAGI. The V and J ends lost 6 bases and 10 bases respectively, with 18 bases between them. The CDR3 has 13 amino acids. The CDR3 DNA reads TGTGCCAGCAGGCCATCGGGGAGGGGCGACTACACCTTC. This codes for CASRPSGRGDYTF.

Remarks on this clone: Other DNA sequences from this sample encode an identical CDR3 as well. The chain combines TRBV19 with TRBJ2-3; no clear D gene. Germline V CDR1 and CDR2: LNHDA, SQIVND (reference sequence). CDR3 length equals 11 residues. Deletions cut 6 bases from V and 3 bases from J, with 4 bases between. This CDR3 is CASSLTDTQYF. The DNA of the CDR3 is TGTGCCAGTAGCCTTACAGATACGCAGTATTTT.

This clone was picked up one time. The V and J genes are TRBV28 and TRBJ1-6, with 9 bases that match TRBD1. The germline CDR1 and CDR2 sequences are MDHEN and SYDVKM. The V segment lost 8 bases and the J segment 9 bases; nucleotides outside the gene matches: 8. The CDR3 is 14 amino acids. CDR3 region: CASSSGTGFSPLHF. CDR3 DNA sequence: TGTGCCAGCTCCTCCGGGACAGGGTTTTCACCCCTCCACTTT. The entire variable domain, with the rest obtained from reference TRBV28 and TRBJ1-6, is as follows: DVKVTQSSRYLVKRTGEKVFLECVQDMDHENMFWYRQDPGLGLRLIYFSYDVKMKEKGDIPEGYSVSREKKERFSLILESASTNQTSMYLCASSSGTGFSPLHFGNGTRLTVT.

The chain links TRBV5-6 to TRBJ2-5, with a possible D match to TRBD1 (5 bases). V was cut by 2 bases and J by 5 bases, with 13 bases left in between. The V gene's germline CDR1 is SGHDT and CDR2 YYEEEE. The CDR3 covers 14 residues. The CDR3 region has the DNA TGTGCCAGCAGCTTCAGGGCTACCGGGGAGACCCAGTACTTC. Translating it yields CASSFRATGETQYF.

This clone was observed a few times. The chain carries TRBV4-1 and TRBJ2-1; a possible D gene is TRBD1 (6 bases). The CDR3 is made up of 17 amino acids. V was shortened by 2 bases and J by 4 bases, with 18 bases between the two germline ends. Germline lookup yields CDR1 MGHRA and CDR2 YSYEKL. The CDR3 sequence is CASSQFYGQGLYNEQFF. The CDR3 bases are TGCGCCAGCAGCCAATTTTACGGGCAGGGGCTATACAATGAGCAGTTCTTC.

The chain is built from TRBV5-1 and TRBJ2-2, with TRBD1 as a possible D gene (6 bases). Germline lookup yields CDR1 SGHRS and CDR2 YFSETQ. The CDR3 runs to 14 residues. Trimming shortened V by 2 bases and J by 4 bases, and 9 bases separated the two germline ends. The CDR3 sequence is CASSFTGTTGELFF. CDR3 bases: TGCGCCAGCAGCTTTACAGGGACCACCGGGGAGCTGTTTTTT.

The chain couples TRBV10-1 to TRBJ1-2; 7 bases align to TRBD1. The J segment lost 4 bases and the V segment lost 7 bases, leaving 18 bases of the junction unmatched. Germline CDR1 WNHNN, CDR2 SYGVQD (reference sequence). CDR3 length: 17 residues. Written as DNA, the CDR3 is TGCGCCAGCACCATACCATGGGGGAGCAGGGGGGTCTATGGCTACACCTTC. Protein: CASTIPWGSRGVYGYTF.

The rearrangement uses TRBV4-3 and TRBJ2-4; 8 bases are shared with TRBD2. CDR1 and CDR2 (germline): LGHNA, YSLEER. After removal of 1 base from V and 0 bases from J, the junction contained 8 bases not matched to a gene. The CDR3 totals 18 residues. CDR3 DNA sequence: TGCGCCAGCAGCCAAGTTTTCGGGGGGGCCAGAGCCAAAAACATTCAGTACTTC. It is translated as CASSQVFGGARAKNIQYF.